This T cell receptor (beta chain) comes out of a study of T cell responses to AZD1222 COVID-19 vaccine. Study-wide results and caveats: No repertoire was sampled before or during the peak T cell response, only after it. Donors were mostly white British, more females; clonal diversity possibly underestimated.

A single count supports this clone. Its antigen remains unknown. V was cut by 2 bases and J by 4 bases, with 11 bases left in between. CDR1 and CDR2 from the germline V gene are MGHRA and YSYEKL. The CDR3 length is 15 residues. This table comes from immunoSEQ multiplex PCR, and its TCRdb copy is limited to in-frame clones, with some not included. The sample lists around 78,000 clones; approximately 87% were seen once. Second doses that came at about 4 or about 12 weeks were put together. The sequence came from an adult who received the AZD1222 COVID-19 vaccine. The chain is built from TRBV4-1 and TRBJ2-2; weak D call: TRBD1 (5 bases). Source: peripheral blood, taken 28 days after the second AZD1222 dose. CDR3 DNA: TGCGCCAGCAGCCAACGACGGCAGGGCACCGGGGAGCTGTTTTTT. Protein product: CASSQRRQGTGELFF.